Included here is one T cell receptor beta chain sequence, with context. The data derive from a study of blood T cell repertoires in COVID-19. For the study at large: T cells, B-cell-depleted T cells, or PBMCs provided the cDNA or gDNA that served as material.

Germline V CDR1 and CDR2: SGHRS, YFSETQ. The CDR3 runs 15 residues. Trimming at V came to 4 bases and at J to 5 bases, leaving 8 bases not matched to a gene. Here immunoSEQ multiplex PCR was the method, and the copy in TCRdb shows in-frame clones only, minus some. The table includes over 150,000 clones, 87% detected once. Sample: PBMCs or T cells enriched from blood (not recorded which). The clonotype was recovered from a woman under 40 who had recovered from COVID-19. The chain links TRBV5-1 to TRBJ1-1; 10 bases are shared with TRBD1. The CDR3 DNA reads TGCGCCAGCAGCGTGGATGGACAGGGGGGGACTGAAGCTTTCTTT. This gives the protein CASSVDGQGGTEAFF.